Listed below are T cell receptor beta chains from one sample, sequenced in a study of immune characterization of retroperitoneal liposarcoma. A single record per CDR3 protein comes from TCRdb applying MiXCR to the PCR reads. Among some 2,200 distinct CDR3 sequences, 35% to 45% were seen once, and the ten largest hold 35% to 45%. Sequences were obtained from tumor tissue. Source of these receptors: a male donor with retroperitoneal liposarcoma. Both conserved end residues are part of each CDR3. D genes are given only for firm matches. Not all rows give a size; the values are once, few, many and, for expanded clones, a class.

clone size: .
J gene: TRBJ2-1
D gene: TRBD2
V gene: TRBV6-1
CDR3 DNA: TGTGCCAGCAGTGAAAGCGGGAGGCCCTACAATGAGCAGTTCTTC
CDR3 protein: CASSESGRPYNEQFF

clone size: .
J gene: TRBJ2-7
D gene: TRBD2
V gene: TRBV6-1
CDR3 DNA: TGTGCCAGCAGCCCCGGGGTAGCGGGATACAATGAGCAGTACTTC
CDR3 protein: CASSPGVAGYNEQYF

clone size: .
J gene: TRBJ2-1
D gene: TRBD2
V gene: TRBV6-1
CDR3 DNA: TGTGCCAGCAGTGAGGTTCACGGGACTAACTACAATGAGCAGTTCTTC
CDR3 protein: CASSEVHGTNYNEQFF

clone size: .
J gene: TRBJ2-3
D gene: .
V gene: TRBV3-1
CDR3 DNA: TGTGCCAGCAGCCAAGGCCAAGCGGGTGGTTTGTATTTTAGCACAGATACGCAGTATTTT
CDR3 protein: CASSQGQAGGLYFSTDTQYF

clone size: .
J gene: TRBJ2-1
D gene: .
V gene: TRBV7-6
CDR3 DNA: TGTGCCAGCAGCCAGTCCCGCCCCAATGAGCAGTTCTTC
CDR3 protein: CASSQSRPNEQFF

clone size: few
J gene: TRBJ1-1
D gene: .
V gene: TRBV12-3/TRBV12-4
CDR3 DNA: TGTGCCAGCAGCCCGACAGGGAACACTGAAGCTTTCTTT
CDR3 protein: CASSPTGNTEAFF

clone size: medium-sized
J gene: TRBJ2-7
D gene: TRBD1
V gene: TRBV6-1
CDR3 DNA: TGTGCCAGCAGCGGACAGGACTTCTCCTACGAGCAGTACTTC
CDR3 protein: CASSGQDFSYEQYF

clone size: large
J gene: TRBJ1-1
D gene: .
V gene: TRBV6-5
CDR3 DNA: TGTGCCAGCAGTTACGCTCCCCGGGACGGAGCTTTCTTT
CDR3 protein: CASSYAPRDGAFF

clone size: .
J gene: TRBJ2-4
D gene: .
V gene: TRBV6-1
CDR3 DNA: TGTGCCAGCAGTGAACAACAAAGGCTATTTCAGTACTTC
CDR3 protein: CASSEQQRLFQYF

clone size: .
J gene: TRBJ2-2
D gene: .
V gene: TRBV7-6
CDR3 DNA: TGTGCCAGCAGCGGTAGCGGAGCACTCACCGGGGAGCTGTTTTTT
CDR3 protein: CASSGSGALTGELFF

clone size: .
J gene: TRBJ2-5
D gene: .
V gene: TRBV6-8
CDR3 DNA: TGTGCCAGCACACCTCTCACAGAGACCCAGTACTTC
CDR3 protein: CASTPLTETQYF

clone size: once
J gene: TRBJ2-2
D gene: .
V gene: TRBV7-2
CDR3 DNA: TGTGCCAGCAGCTTCAGAAGCACCGGGGAGCTGTTTTTT
CDR3 protein: CASSFRSTGELFF

clone size: few
J gene: TRBJ1-2
D gene: .
V gene: TRBV12-3/TRBV12-4
CDR3 DNA: TGTGCCAGCAGTTCTCAGGGCTTCGGGGTGGAGGGCTACACCTTC
CDR3 protein: CASSSQGFGVEGYTF

clone size: .
J gene: TRBJ2-5
D gene: TRBD2
V gene: TRBV20-1
CDR3 DNA: TGCAGTGCTTCACTGGGGGGGAGGACTAGCGAATTGGAGACCCAGTACTTC
CDR3 protein: CSASLGGRTSELETQYF

clone size: large
J gene: TRBJ2-3
D gene: TRBD2
V gene: TRBV11-2
CDR3 DNA: TGTGCCAGCAGCTACGGGACTAGCGGGGGAAATACGCAGTATTTT
CDR3 protein: CASSYGTSGGNTQYF

clone size: .
J gene: TRBJ2-1
D gene: TRBD1
V gene: TRBV9
CDR3 DNA: TGTGCCAGCAGCGTCGGACAGGGGAGAAGGAATGAGCAGTTCTTC
CDR3 protein: CASSVGQGRRNEQFF

clone size: medium-sized
J gene: TRBJ2-1
D gene: TRBD2
V gene: TRBV7-2
CDR3 DNA: TGTGCCAGCAGCCGCGGGGCTAGCGGGAGAAATGAGCAGTTCTTC
CDR3 protein: CASSRGASGRNEQFF

clone size: .
J gene: TRBJ2-1
D gene: .
V gene: TRBV6-6
CDR3 DNA: TGTGCCAGCAGTTACGGACCTAGCTCCTACGAGCAGTTCTTC
CDR3 protein: CASSYGPSSYEQFF

clone size: .
J gene: TRBJ2-3
D gene: .
V gene: TRBV12-3/TRBV12-4
CDR3 DNA: TGTGCCAGCACCCACTTCCGCACAGATACGCAGTATTTT
CDR3 protein: CASTHFRTDTQYF

clone size: .
J gene: TRBJ2-3
D gene: .
V gene: TRBV6-1
CDR3 DNA: TGTGCCAGCAGTGAATCGGATACGCAGTATTTT
CDR3 protein: CASSESDTQYF

clone size: .
J gene: TRBJ2-3
D gene: TRBD2
V gene: TRBV7-8
CDR3 DNA: TGTGCCAGCAGCCCGAGGACTAGCGGGCTCACAGATACGCAGTATTTT
CDR3 protein: CASSPRTSGLTDTQYF

clone size: once
J gene: TRBJ2-7
D gene: TRBD2
V gene: TRBV27
CDR3 DNA: TGTGCCAGCAGTCAGGGACTAGCTAGCGAGCAGTACTTC
CDR3 protein: CASSQGLASEQYF

clone size: few
J gene: TRBJ2-5
D gene: TRBD2
V gene: TRBV12-5
CDR3 DNA: TGTGCTAGTGGTCAAGGGGGACTAGCGGGAAAAGAGACCCAGTACTTC
CDR3 protein: CASGQGGLAGKETQYF

clone size: few
J gene: TRBJ2-5
D gene: .
V gene: TRBV27
CDR3 DNA: TGTGCCAGCAGTTTTAGTTCTGGCAGGGACGAGACCCAGTACTTC
CDR3 protein: CASSFSSGRDETQYF

clone size: once
J gene: TRBJ2-1
D gene: .
V gene: TRBV7-8
CDR3 DNA: TGTGCCAGCAGCTTGGGGCTAGGGGCCGATGAGCAGTTCTTC
CDR3 protein: CASSLGLGADEQFF

clone size: .
J gene: TRBJ1-4
D gene: TRBD1
V gene: TRBV4-1
CDR3 DNA: TGCGCCAGCAGCCAAGATGGGACAGGCGCCAATGAAAAACTGTTTTTT
CDR3 protein: CASSQDGTGANEKLFF

clone size: few
J gene: TRBJ2-7
D gene: TRBD2
V gene: TRBV6-1
CDR3 DNA: TGTGCCAGCAGTCCCACTAGCGGGAGGGCCGGTGAGCAGTACTTC
CDR3 protein: CASSPTSGRAGEQYF

clone size: few
J gene: TRBJ2-3
D gene: .
V gene: TRBV4-1
CDR3 DNA: TGCGCCAGCAGCCAAGAAGCGGAGGATCGCACAGATACGCAGTATTTT
CDR3 protein: CASSQEAEDRTDTQYF